This T cell receptor (beta chain) was recovered during a study of human T cells and chemical hapten exposure. Overall study context: Researchers reported sensitizing an approximately 2 cm by approximately 2 cm upper inner arm skin site with 2% DPC. Minor volume differences among pooled libraries chiefly drove per-sample TCR yield variation.

Trimming pared 0 bases from V and 6 bases from J, leaving 12 bases between. The germline gives CDR1 SGHKS, CDR2 YYEKEE (reference sequence). This CDR3 is built from 15 residues. Whole-study results and caveats: DPC sensitization did not alter TCRs above 1 in 1000 frequency.

Time point specified: patch test 1, 2 weeks after DPC sensitization. Treatment defined: therapeutic diphenylcyclopropenone sensitization with weekly scalp DPC. TCRdb re-called the RACE reads with MiXCR, one entry per CDR3 protein. The sample lists 180,000 or so distinct CDR3 sequences; more than 20% were seen once. Details on this clonotype: Antigen unknown.

The TCR sequence derives from a woman between 45 and 65 years old with alopecia areata. Some clones in this sample may be carry-over from other donors' samples. J is TRBJ1-4 and V is TRBV5-5, with a possible D match to TRBD1 (5 bases). The sequenced sample was whole blood, obtained in connection with sensitization to the hapten diphenylcyclopropenone (DPC). CDR3 protein: CASSLGGTSYEKLFF. DNA for the CDR3: TGTGCCAGCAGCTTGGGCGGGACCTCATATGAAAAACTGTTTTTT.